This TCR beta chain came from a study of OX40 agonist ivuxolimab in advanced cancers. In the study overall: It was ivuxolimab, an agonistic anti-OX40 (CD134) antibody, that patients were treated with. Treatment received earlier with anti-PD-1, anti-PD-L1 or anti-CTLA-4 agents was allowed, and approximately 40% had some. Study-wide points: CD4+ T cells averaged fewer expanded clones than CD8+ T cells.

As concerns this clone: Its antigen is unidentified.

The length of the CDR3 is 14 residues. In germline, CDR1 is SGHRS, CDR2 YFSETQ. V lost 0 bases and J 5 bases, leaving 12 bases between the germline ends. Some clones are missing from TCRdb's copy, which holds only in-frame ones; the method was immunoSEQ multiplex PCR. The data contain 65,000 to 85,000 clones, 89% of them singletons. Material: CD4+ or CD8+ T cells sorted from blood, obtained in a trial of the OX40 agonist ivuxolimab. The TCR was taken from an adult with an advanced solid tumor such as melanoma, head and neck, liver or kidney cancer. This chain links TRBV5-1 with TRBJ2-7; TRBD2 might be the D (5 bases). The CDR3 nucleotides read TGCGCCAGCAGCTTGGCCGGGAAAGCACACGAGCAGTACTTC. Amino acids: CASSLAGKAHEQYF.